The 13 T cell receptor beta chains listed next were all sequenced from one sample in a study of OX40 agonist ivuxolimab in advanced cancers. Generated by immunoSEQ multiplex PCR, the TCRdb table keeps only in-frame clones and is missing some. The sample has 30,000 to 35,000 clones; roughly 89% are singletons. The input for sequencing was CD4+ or CD8+ T cells sorted from blood, taken in a trial of the OX40 agonist ivuxolimab. These receptors originate from an adult with an advanced solid tumor such as melanoma, head and neck, liver or kidney cancer.

The chain links TRBV5-1 to TRBJ1-1; D unresolved. The CDR3 has 12 residues. Germline assignment: CDR1 SGHRS and CDR2 YFSETQ. Deletions cut 2 bases from V and 7 bases from J, with 9 bases between. The CDR3 DNA reads as TGCGCCAGCAGCTTAGGACGGAATGAAGCTTTCTTT. Amino acid sequence: CASSLGRNEAFF.

The gene calls are TRBV30 and TRBJ1-5; D unresolved. This CDR3 spans 14 amino acids. Germline V CDR1 and CDR2: GTSNPN, SVGIG (reference sequence). Trimming stripped 2 bases from V and 7 bases from J, with 15 bases between. As DNA, the CDR3 is TGTGCCTGGAGTCACGGGGAATCTAGCCAGCCCCAGCATTTT. This codes for CAWSHGESSQPQHF.

This clone appeared a single time. J is TRBJ1-1 and V is TRBV15; D gene ambiguous. Trimming left V 5 bases short and J 4 bases short, with 14 bases between. Germline V CDR1 and CDR2: LNHNV, YYDKDF (reference sequence). The CDR3 sequence is 14 residues long. The CDR3 DNA sequence: TGTGCCACCAGCGGAGCGGAGGAAGGCACTGAAGCTTTCTTT. Protein: CATSGAEEGTEAFF.

The J gene is TRBJ1-5, the V gene TRBV4-1; 8 bases map to TRBD1. The CDR3 extends over 17 amino acids. V lost 3 bases to trimming and J lost 1 base; unmatched junction nucleotides: 8. Germline-derived CDR1 and CDR2 are MGHRA and YSYEKL. This CDR3 is CASSHSPGQGSNQPQHF. As DNA, the CDR3 is TGCGCCAGCAGCCACTCTCCAGGACAGGGAAGCAATCAGCCCCAGCATTTT.

The chain employs TRBV15 and TRBJ2-7; a weak D match, TRBD2 (5 bases). Trimming left V 0 bases short and J 3 bases short, with 21 bases between. Germline CDR1 LNHNV, CDR2 YYDKDF (reference sequence). The CDR3 loop spans 18 amino acids. The CDR3 DNA is TGTGCCACCAGCAGAGAGCGATCGGGGTACGTTTCTGACTACGAGCAGTACTTC. Protein sequence: CATSRERSGYVSDYEQYF.

This chain joins TRBV27 and TRBJ2-3, with no clear D. Germline-derived CDR1 and CDR2 are MNHEY and SMNVEV (reference sequence). The CDR3 is 13 residues long. Deletions cut 6 bases from V and 0 bases from J, with 7 bases between. CDR3 amino acids: CASSPPSTDTQYF. The DNA for the CDR3 is TGTGCCAGCAGCCCCCCTAGCACAGATACGCAGTATTTT.

V gene TRBV19 combines with J gene TRBJ2-7, with 8 positions matching TRBD1. Trimming took 2 bases from V and 7 from J; bases not matched to a gene: 10. The CDR3 extends over 15 amino acids. CDR1 is LNHDA, CDR2 SQIVND, per germline (reference sequence). CDR3 coding DNA: TGTGCCAGTAGTATATCTGCAGGGGGCTATCGAGAGCAGTACTTC. It codes for CASSISAGGYREQYF.

This chain connects TRBV6-5 to TRBJ1-5, with unresolved D. Between the trimmed V and J ends, which lost 4 bases and 2 bases, there was a span of 6 bases. Germline V gene sequence: CDR1 MNHEY, CDR2 SVGAGI. The CDR3 is 13 amino acids. CDR3 protein: CASSSTGNQPQHF. The CDR3 DNA reads TGTGCCAGCAGTTCGACTGGCAATCAGCCCCAGCATTTT.

The chain carries TRBV11-2 and TRBJ2-3; the match to TRBD2 covers 9 bases. The CDR3 length is 17 residues. CDR1 is SGHAT, CDR2 FQNNGV, per germline. The junction had 11 bases not matched to a gene; V was cut back by 5 bases and J by 2 bases. The CDR3 nucleotides are TGTGCCAGCAGCCCCCGGCGCGGGGGGGCCCCCACAGATACGCAGTATTTT. This gives the protein CASSPRRGGAPTDTQYF.

This clone is a singleton in its sample. CDR3 sequence (DNA): TGTGCCAGCAGCCTTTCCGGACAGGGCTATGGCTACACCTTC. It encodes CASSLSGQGYGYTF. The gene calls are TRBV7-8 and TRBJ1-2; 8 positions match TRBD1. The germline CDR1 and CDR2 sequences are SGHVS and FQNEAQ. After removal of 5 bases from V and 4 bases from J, the junction contained 6 bases not matched to a gene. The CDR3 consists of 14 residues.

V and J are TRBV11-3 and TRBJ2-7, with D hard to call. Germline CDR1 reads SGHNT; CDR2 reads YENEEA. The CDR3 covers 14 residues. Trimming left V 5 bases short and J 3 bases short, with 14 bases between. The CDR3 protein is CASSRGASGYEQYF. The CDR3 DNA is TGTGCCAGCAGCCGAGGAGCATCGGGCTACGAGCAGTACTTC.

In this sample, this clone turned up once. J is TRBJ2-3 and V is TRBV28; 8 nucleotides line up with TRBD2. V gave up 3 bases and J gave up 6 bases; unmatched junction bases: 8. The CDR3 is made up of 15 amino acids. Germline CDR1 is MDHEN and CDR2 is SYDVKM. The CDR3, as DNA: TGTGCCAGCAGTTTCACGGGAGGGGGTCGCGATACGCAGTATTTT. This sequence encodes CASSFTGGGRDTQYF.

The rearrangement joins TRBV19 to TRBJ2-2, with unresolved D. Trimming shortened V by 5 bases and J by 4 bases, and 14 bases separated the two germline ends. The germline V gene has CDR1 LNHDA and CDR2 SQIVND (reference sequence). CDR3 length equals 15 residues. The CDR3 DNA is TGTGCCAGTAGTCCCCGAAGGTTTGGCACCGGGGAGCTGTTTTTT. This encodes CASSPRRFGTGELFF.